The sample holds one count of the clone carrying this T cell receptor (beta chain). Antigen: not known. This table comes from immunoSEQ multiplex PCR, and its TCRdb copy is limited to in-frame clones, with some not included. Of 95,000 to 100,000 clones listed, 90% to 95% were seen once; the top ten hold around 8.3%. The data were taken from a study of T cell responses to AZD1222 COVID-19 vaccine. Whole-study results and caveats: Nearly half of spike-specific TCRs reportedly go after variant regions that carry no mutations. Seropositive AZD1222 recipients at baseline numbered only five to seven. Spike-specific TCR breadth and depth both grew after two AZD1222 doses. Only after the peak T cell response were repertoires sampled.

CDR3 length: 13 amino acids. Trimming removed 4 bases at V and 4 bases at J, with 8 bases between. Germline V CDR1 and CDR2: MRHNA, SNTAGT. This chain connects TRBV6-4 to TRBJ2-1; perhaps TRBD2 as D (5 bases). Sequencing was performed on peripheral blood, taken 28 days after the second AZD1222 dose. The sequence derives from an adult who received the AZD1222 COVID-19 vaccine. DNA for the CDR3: TGTGCCAGCAGTGCCGGGAATTACAATGAGCAGTTCTTC. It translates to CASSAGNYNEQFF.